Listed below are T cell receptor beta chains from one sample, sequenced in a study of blood T cell repertoires in COVID-19. TCRdb's table, derived via immunoSEQ multiplex PCR, lists solely in-frame clones and lacks some. The sample records about 150,000 clones, around 90% being singletons. Sequencing was done on a sample of peripheral blood. The source of these receptors is an elderly woman with COVID-19, enrolled during active disease. CDR3s include the opening cysteine and the closing phenylalanine or tryptophan. A D gene is named only where the DNA matches it firmly. The size of a clone is reported for some rows only, either as once, few or many, or as a class for expanded clones.

CDR3 DNA: TGTGCCAGCAGTACCCCACAGCTAGCGGTTCTGAAAGAGACCCAGTACTTC; CDR3 protein: CASSTPQLAVLKETQYF; clone size: .; V gene: TRBV28; J gene: TRBJ2-5; D gene: TRBD2
CDR3 DNA: TGTGCCAGCAGCTTAGGGGGCCTCGTCGGCTACACCTTC; CDR3 protein: CASSLGGLVGYTF; clone size: .; V gene: TRBV7-3; J gene: TRBJ1-2; D gene: .
CDR3 DNA: TGCAGTGCTAGTCGCCCTAGCGTTTACTCCTACAATGAGCAGTTCTTC; CDR3 protein: CSASRPSVYSYNEQFF; clone size: once; V gene: TRBV20-1; J gene: TRBJ2-1; D gene: .
CDR3 DNA: TGTGCCAGCAGCTTAGGGGGCGCTTGGGGCTACACCTTC; CDR3 protein: CASSLGGAWGYTF; clone size: .; V gene: TRBV7-8; J gene: TRBJ1-2; D gene: .
CDR3 DNA: TGTGCCAGCAGCTTAGGATATTTTTCGGTGTCCTCCTACGAGCAGTACTTC; CDR3 protein: CASSLGYFSVSSYEQYF; clone size: .; V gene: TRBV7-2; J gene: TRBJ2-7; D gene: .
CDR3 DNA: TGTGCTAGTATGCGGTCCGCGGGAAACACCATATATTTT; CDR3 protein: CASMRSAGNTIYF; clone size: .; V gene: TRBV27; J gene: TRBJ1-3; D gene: .
CDR3 DNA: TGTGCCAGCAGTTACGGTTACAGGGGAGAGCAGTACTTC; CDR3 protein: CASSYGYRGEQYF; clone size: .; V gene: TRBV6-5; J gene: TRBJ2-7; D gene: TRBD1
CDR3 DNA: TGTGCCATCAGTGTCTCCGCTAGCGGGTCAGTAAATGAGCAGTTCTTC; CDR3 protein: CAISVSASGSVNEQFF; clone size: .; V gene: TRBV10-3; J gene: TRBJ2-1; D gene: TRBD2
CDR3 DNA: TGTGCCAGCAGTTACGACCTACAGGGAGAACAGCATTTT; CDR3 protein: CASSYDLQGEQHF; clone size: .; V gene: TRBV6-5; J gene: TRBJ1-5; D gene: .
CDR3 DNA: TGTGCCAGCAGCCAAGATACGGGACTAGCGGCCACAGATACGCAGTATTTT; CDR3 protein: CASSQDTGLAATDTQYF; clone size: .; V gene: TRBV14; J gene: TRBJ2-3; D gene: TRBD2
CDR3 DNA: TGTGCCAGCGCCCTGAGTAGGGGTGGCAATCAGCCCCAGCATTTT; CDR3 protein: CASALSRGGNQPQHF; clone size: .; V gene: TRBV27; J gene: TRBJ1-5; D gene: .
CDR3 DNA: TGCGCCAGCAGCTTGAGTGGTAGCGGGAGCGGCCCGAACACCGGGGAGCTGTTTTTT; CDR3 protein: CASSLSGSGSGPNTGELFF; clone size: once; V gene: TRBV5-1; J gene: TRBJ2-2; D gene: TRBD2
CDR3 DNA: TGTGCCAGCACCCGAGGTGGGGCCAGGAGCAATCAGCCCCAGCATTTT; CDR3 protein: CASTRGGARSNQPQHF; clone size: .; V gene: TRBV7-6; J gene: TRBJ1-5; D gene: .
CDR3 DNA: TGCAGCGCAACCCCAGTCAGGAACACTGAAGCTTTCTTT; CDR3 protein: CSATPVRNTEAFF; clone size: .; V gene: TRBV29-1; J gene: TRBJ1-1; D gene: .
CDR3 DNA: TGTGCCAGCAGTCCCCAGGACAGGGCCACCAATCAGCCCCAGCATTTT; CDR3 protein: CASSPQDRATNQPQHF; clone size: .; V gene: TRBV28; J gene: TRBJ1-5; D gene: TRBD1
CDR3 DNA: TGTGCCAGCAGTTTGGGGGGGGGCAGGACTGAAGCTTTCTTT; CDR3 protein: CASSLGGGRTEAFF; clone size: .; V gene: TRBV28; J gene: TRBJ1-1; D gene: .
CDR3 DNA: TGTGCCAGCAGCTCGAAGACTAGTGATACGCAGTATTTT; CDR3 protein: CASSSKTSDTQYF; clone size: .; V gene: TRBV7-9; J gene: TRBJ2-3; D gene: .
CDR3 DNA: TGTGCCAGCTCACCCACGGAGGGGTATCGGCCCCAGCATTTT; CDR3 protein: CASSPTEGYRPQHF; clone size: .; V gene: TRBV18; J gene: TRBJ1-5; D gene: .
CDR3 DNA: TGTGCCACCAGCATTATAGAGGGCTACGAGCAGTACTTC; CDR3 protein: CATSIIEGYEQYF; clone size: .; V gene: TRBV15; J gene: TRBJ2-7; D gene: .
CDR3 DNA: TGTGCCAGCAGCGTAAGGCAGCTACTAGGGACTGAAGCTTTCTTT; CDR3 protein: CASSVRQLLGTEAFF; clone size: .; V gene: TRBV28; J gene: TRBJ1-1; D gene: .
CDR3 DNA: TGCGCCAGCAGCCAGACGGGACTGAGCGGCGAGCAGTACTTC; CDR3 protein: CASSQTGLSGEQYF; clone size: .; V gene: TRBV4-3; J gene: TRBJ2-7; D gene: .
CDR3 DNA: TGCGCCAGCAGCTTGGTTGTGGGACAGGTTCGCGAGCAGTACTTC; CDR3 protein: CASSLVVGQVREQYF; clone size: .; V gene: TRBV5-1; J gene: TRBJ2-7; D gene: TRBD1
CDR3 DNA: TGTGCCAGCAGCCAAGGGACTAGCCGGGCCGAGCAGTACTTC; CDR3 protein: CASSQGTSRAEQYF; clone size: .; V gene: TRBV4-2; J gene: TRBJ2-7; D gene: TRBD2
CDR3 DNA: TGTGCCAGCAGTATGGAGAGAGGGCCCTCACCCCTCCACTTT; CDR3 protein: CASSMERGPSPLHF; clone size: .; V gene: TRBV2; J gene: TRBJ1-6; D gene: .
CDR3 DNA: TGTGCCAGCAGTGCCGGGACAGGGTCAGGCTACACCTTC; CDR3 protein: CASSAGTGSGYTF; clone size: .; V gene: TRBV6-2/TRBV6-3; J gene: TRBJ1-2; D gene: TRBD1
CDR3 DNA: TGTGCCAGCAGCGTAAGCGGCCAAGAGACCCAGTACTTC; CDR3 protein: CASSVSGQETQYF; clone size: few; V gene: TRBV6-5; J gene: TRBJ2-5; D gene: .
CDR3 DNA: TGTGCCAGCAGTCCGATTATCGGACAGGGCAATCAGCCCCAGCATTTT; CDR3 protein: CASSPIIGQGNQPQHF; clone size: .; V gene: TRBV27; J gene: TRBJ1-5; D gene: TRBD1
CDR3 DNA: TGTGCCATCAGTGAGTCTCGGGGTCGCACAGATACGCAGTATTTT; CDR3 protein: CAISESRGRTDTQYF; clone size: .; V gene: TRBV10-3; J gene: TRBJ2-3; D gene: .
CDR3 DNA: TGTGCCAGTAGTATAACGGCGGGAGGGCGAAGCTACGAGCAGTACTTC; CDR3 protein: CASSITAGGRSYEQYF; clone size: .; V gene: TRBV19; J gene: TRBJ2-7; D gene: TRBD2
CDR3 DNA: TGTGCAAGTCGCCCAGAAGGGGCGAGGAGGGAGCTGTTTTTT; CDR3 protein: CASRPEGARRELFF; clone size: .; V gene: TRBV12-2; J gene: TRBJ2-2; D gene: .
CDR3 DNA: TGTGCCAGCAGTTCTACGGTCGCCAATCAGCCCCAGCATTTT; CDR3 protein: CASSSTVANQPQHF; clone size: few; V gene: TRBV6-2/TRBV6-3; J gene: TRBJ1-5; D gene: .
CDR3 DNA: TGTGCCAGCAGCTTTCCATCCAACACCGGGGAGCTGTTTTTT; CDR3 protein: CASSFPSNTGELFF; clone size: .; V gene: TRBV5-6; J gene: TRBJ2-2; D gene: .
CDR3 DNA: TGTGCCAGCAGCCAAGCAGGGGGTTTCACTGAAGCTTTCTTT; CDR3 protein: CASSQAGGFTEAFF; clone size: .; V gene: TRBV3-1/TRBV3-2; J gene: TRBJ1-1; D gene: TRBD1
CDR3 DNA: TGTGCCAGCAGCTTAGGCGGACTTTACACAGATACGCAGTATTTT; CDR3 protein: CASSLGGLYTDTQYF; clone size: .; V gene: TRBV7-2; J gene: TRBJ2-3; D gene: .
CDR3 DNA: TGTGCCAGCAGCTTATCCCGGGACACCCGCTCCTACGAGCAGTACTTC; CDR3 protein: CASSLSRDTRSYEQYF; clone size: few; V gene: TRBV5-4; J gene: TRBJ2-7; D gene: .
CDR3 DNA: TGCGCCAGCAGCCAAGCCTGGACTAGTGTGTTCGGAGAGCAGTACTTC; CDR3 protein: CASSQAWTSVFGEQYF; clone size: .; V gene: TRBV4-3; J gene: TRBJ2-7; D gene: TRBD2
CDR3 DNA: TGTGCCTGGAGTGCGACAGGTAACACTGAAGCTTTCTTT; CDR3 protein: CAWSATGNTEAFF; clone size: few; V gene: TRBV30; J gene: TRBJ1-1; D gene: .
CDR3 DNA: TGTGCCAGCAGCCAAGGGGACAGGGTGCAAGAGACCCAGTACTTC; CDR3 protein: CASSQGDRVQETQYF; clone size: .; V gene: TRBV4-2; J gene: TRBJ2-5; D gene: TRBD1
CDR3 DNA: TGTGCCAGCAGCCCAGGGGCTAGCGGGAGTCCAAAGCAGTACTTC; CDR3 protein: CASSPGASGSPKQYF; clone size: .; V gene: TRBV7-2; J gene: TRBJ2-7; D gene: TRBD2
CDR3 DNA: TGTGCCAGCAGCCAAACCGGGACTAGCGTTACCGGGGAGCTGTTTTTT; CDR3 protein: CASSQTGTSVTGELFF; clone size: .; V gene: TRBV3-1/TRBV3-2; J gene: TRBJ2-2; D gene: TRBD2
CDR3 DNA: TGTGCCAGCAGCAGCCCCGGGACAGGGTCCGGGGAGCTGTTTTTT; CDR3 protein: CASSSPGTGSGELFF; clone size: .; V gene: TRBV4-2; J gene: TRBJ2-2; D gene: TRBD1
CDR3 DNA: TGTGCCAGCAGCACCTACCCAAGACAGGGGAATCAGCCCCAGCATTTT; CDR3 protein: CASSTYPRQGNQPQHF; clone size: .; V gene: TRBV21-1; J gene: TRBJ1-5; D gene: .
CDR3 DNA: TGTGCCAGCTCACCACCGAACTTTGACTCAAACACTGAAGCTTTCTTT; CDR3 protein: CASSPPNFDSNTEAFF; clone size: few; V gene: TRBV18; J gene: TRBJ1-1; D gene: .